Listed here are 27 T cell receptor beta chains from one sample, sequenced in a study of CD8 T cells in ankylosing spondylitis. TCRdb redid the calling of the 5' RACE reads with MiXCR, one entry per CDR3 protein. Among about 240,000 distinct CDR3 sequences listed, 7.5% to 9% were seen once. Sequenced sample: blood, either unsorted or a sorted T cell fraction (not recorded which). These receptor sequences come from a male donor with ankylosing spondylitis or in good health (not recorded which).

Many counts were recorded for this clonotype. The chain employs TRBV11-2 and TRBJ2-5, with no clear D. V was clipped by 5 bases and J by 4 bases, with 5 bases between them. The CDR3 loop spans 11 amino acids. Germline V gene sequence: CDR1 SGHAT, CDR2 FQNNGV. The CDR3 nucleotides read TGTGCCAGCAGCCCTACAGAGACCCAGTACTTC. Translated, it gives CASSPTETQYF. Full variable domain (missing parts from reference TRBV11-2 and TRBJ2-5): EAGVAQSPRYKIIEKRQSVAFWCNPISGHATLYWYQQILGQGPKLLIQFQNNGVVDDSQLPKDRFSAERLKGVDSTLKIQPAKLEDSAVYLCASSPTETQYFGPGTRLLVL.

This clonotype was picked up a small number of times. This chain uses TRBV11-1 with TRBJ2-4; 11 nucleotides line up with TRBD2. The germline V gene encodes CDR1 SGHAT and CDR2 FQDESV (reference sequence). With V trimmed by 3 bases and J by 0 bases, 7 bases remained unmatched. The CDR3 totals 18 residues. In DNA, the CDR3 is TGTGCCAGCAGCTTCGGGACTAGCGGTTTACTAGCCAAAAACATTCAGTACTTC. Translated, it gives CASSFGTSGLLAKNIQYF.

This clonotype was counted ten times or more. The rearrangement joins TRBV20-1 to TRBJ1-4, with unresolved D. Trimming took off 6 bases at V and 4 bases at J, with 6 bases between the two ends. The CDR3 has 11 amino acids. CDR1 is DFQATT and CDR2 is SNEGSKA in the germline V gene (reference sequence). The CDR3 sequence: CSAGSNEKLFF. The CDR3 region has the DNA TGCAGTGCGGGGAGTAATGAAAAACTGTTTTTT.

This clonotype appeared many times. The chain uses TRBV3-1 and TRBJ1-1; D is possibly TRBD1 (5 bases). This CDR3 comprises 13 residues. Germline CDR1 reads LGHDT; CDR2 reads YNNKEL (reference sequence). V was trimmed by 5 bases and J by 8 bases, leaving 15 bases between them. The CDR3 sequence: CASSFRGAREAFF. CDR3 nucleotide sequence: TGTGCCAGCAGCTTTCGAGGGGCGCGAGAAGCTTTCTTT.

This clonotype has a count of ten or more. The chain combines TRBV20-1 with TRBJ1-3; 7 bases agree with TRBD1. The CDR3 length is 15 residues. The germline V gene has CDR1 DFQATT and CDR2 SNEGSKA (reference sequence). V trimming: 4 bases; J trimming: 2 bases; junction bases outside the gene matches: 8. In DNA, the CDR3 is TGCAGTGCTAAGCGACAGGGCCGAACTGGAAACACCATATATTTT. As protein: CSAKRQGRTGNTIYF.

This clonotype was detected only a few times. V and J are TRBV4-3 and TRBJ2-7; D may correspond to TRBD1 or TRBD2 (5 bases each). The CDR3 contains 14 residues. Per germline, CDR1 LGHNA and CDR2 YSLEER. V lost 1 base and J lost 3, with 10 bases in between. The CDR3 loop is CASSQGDGDYEQYF. CDR3 nucleotides: TGCGCCAGCAGCCAAGGGGACGGTGACTACGAGCAGTACTTC.

The rearrangement links TRBV5-5 to TRBJ1-6; 9 positions agree with TRBD1. Unmatched junction bases numbered 6, after V lost 4 bases and J lost 10 bases. The CDR3 runs 14 residues. Germline loops: CDR1 SGHKS, CDR2 YYEKEE (reference sequence). CDR3 nucleotide sequence: TGTGCCAGCAGCCCTGGGACAGGGACCTCACCCCTCCACTTT. Translating it yields CASSPGTGTSPLHF.

This clonotype was seen repeatedly, ten times or more. In DNA form, the CDR3 reads TGTGCCAGCAGCGATGACAGGACTGGCTACACCTTC. Translating gives CASSDDRTGYTF. The chain uses TRBV12-3 or TRBV12-4 and TRBJ1-2; D is perhaps TRBD1 (6 bases). The CDR3 has 12 amino acids. Trimming shortened V by 6 bases and J by 7 bases, and 12 bases separated the two germline ends.

This clonotype has at least ten counts. A much bigger clone sits one base away, suggesting this may be a read error. The CDR3 sequence: CSVATGGYSF. In DNA, the CDR3 is TGCAGCGTTGCGACAGGTGGCTACTCCTTC. The chain couples TRBV29-1 to TRBJ1-2; tentative D call: TRBD1 (6 bases). CDR1 SQVTM and CDR2 ANQGSEA come from the germline V gene. The CDR3 loop spans 10 amino acids.

This clonotype has a count of ten or more. This chain joins TRBV4-3 and TRBJ1-6, with 10 bases lining up with TRBD1. Trimming took 3 bases from V and 7 from J; bases not matched to a gene: 3. CDR1 LGHNA and CDR2 YSLEER come from the germline V gene. The CDR3 is 15 amino acids. The CDR3 is CASSQGDRGNSPLHF. CDR3 DNA: TGCGCCAGCAGCCAGGGGGACAGGGGAAATTCACCCCTCCACTTT.

This clonotype was counted at least ten times. The chain employs TRBV7-8 and TRBJ1-1; perhaps TRBD1 as D (5 bases). Germline V gene data show CDR1 as SGHVS and CDR2 as FQNEAQ. Between the trimmed V and J ends, which lost 5 bases and 4 bases, there was a span of 17 bases. The CDR3 is 15 residues long. The CDR3 nucleotides are TGTGCCAGCAGCACGCCAGGGACTGGGGGCACTGAAGCTTTCTTT. Translating it yields CASSTPGTGGTEAFF.

This clonotype occurred many times. The chain couples TRBV5-1 to TRBJ1-4; the D is unclear. The V gene's germline CDR1 is SGHRS and CDR2 YFSETQ. Between the trimmed V and J ends, which lost 4 bases and 6 bases, there was a span of 13 bases. The CDR3 is made up of 14 amino acids. This chain's CDR3 is CASSTSPGDEKLFF. Here the CDR3 DNA reads TGCGCCAGCAGCACCTCCCCCGGGGATGAAAAACTGTTTTTT.

This clonotype has a handful of counts. V and J are TRBV20-1 and TRBJ2-3; the D is unclear. The CDR3 has 16 amino acids. V was cut by 0 bases and J by 0 bases, with 13 bases left in between. Germline CDR1 DFQATT, CDR2 SNEGSKA (reference sequence). In DNA form, the CDR3 reads TGCAGTGCTAGAGATCGGCCAGACCCTAGCACAGATACGCAGTATTTT. Its translation is CSARDRPDPSTDTQYF.

The J gene is TRBJ2-7, the V gene TRBV19; D may be TRBD1 (6 bases). V lost 3 bases to trimming and J lost 5 bases, with 11 bases between them. The CDR3 extends over 13 amino acids. Germline V lookup: CDR1 LNHDA, CDR2 SQIVND (reference sequence). CDR3 nucleotide sequence: TGTGCCAGTAGTATCAAATACAGGGACGAGCAGTACTTC. It translates to CASSIKYRDEQYF.

This clonotype has a count of ten or more. The chain recombines TRBV4-3 with TRBJ1-2; D perhaps matches TRBD1 (5 bases). Germline V gene sequence: CDR1 LGHNA, CDR2 YSLEER. The CDR3 covers 15 residues. V shed 1 base and J shed 0 bases, with 9 bases lying between them. CDR3 loop: CASSQGTGANYGYTF. DNA for the CDR3: TGCGCCAGCAGCCAAGGAACAGGTGCTAACTATGGCTACACCTTC.

This clonotype has only a few counts. The chain has TRBV20-1 and TRBJ2-5; a possible D gene is TRBD2 (6 bases). Germline V gives CDR1 DFQATT, CDR2 SNEGSKA (reference sequence). The CDR3 extends over 16 amino acids. Trimming removed 3 bases at V and 5 bases at J, with 22 bases between. CDR3 DNA sequence: TGCAGTGCTAGGGGAGTTAGCGGCCACCTCCGGGAGACCCAGTACTTC. As protein: CSARGVSGHLRETQYF.

This clonotype was seen a handful of times. This sequence joins TRBV20-1 and TRBJ1-3; D perhaps matches TRBD1 (5 bases). The V end lost 3 bases, the J end lost 1 base, and 16 bases lay between the germline ends. The germline V gene encodes CDR1 DFQATT and CDR2 SNEGSKA (reference sequence). The CDR3 extends over 16 amino acids. CDR3 DNA: TGCAGTGCTAGGGATGCTTCAGGGAGGTCTGGAAACACCATATATTTT. Protein sequence: CSARDASGRSGNTIYF.

Many counts were recorded for this clonotype. V usage is TRBV7-2 and J usage is TRBJ1-2; TRBD1 might be the D (5 bases). V dropped 5 bases and J dropped 3 bases, with 13 bases sitting between them. The V gene's germline CDR1 is SGHTA and CDR2 FQGNSA. The CDR3 contains 14 residues. CDR3: CASSIRDKDYGYTF. In nucleotides, the CDR3 is TGTGCCAGCAGCATCAGGGATAAGGACTATGGCTACACCTTC. Together with reference TRBV7-2 and TRBJ1-2, the CDR3 gives the full variable domain: GAGVSQSPSNKVTEKGKDVELRCDPISGHTALYWYRQSLGQGLEFLIYFQGNSAPDKSGLPSDRFSAERTGGSVSTLTIQRTQQEDSAVYLCASSIRDKDYGYTFGSGTRLTVV.

This rearrangement joins TRBV20-1 to TRBJ2-3; D could derive from TRBD1 or TRBD2 (5 bases each). The CDR3 contains 12 residues. The V gene lost 6 bases and the J gene lost 7 bases, with 14 bases spanning the gap. Germline lookup yields CDR1 DFQATT and CDR2 SNEGSKA (reference sequence). CDR3 nucleotide sequence: TGCAGTGCAAGGGACGGATTGAATACGCAGTATTTT. This gives the protein CSARDGLNTQYF.

This clonotype was counted at least ten times. The V call is TRBV3-1, the J call TRBJ2-2; 11 positions agree with TRBD2. Germline CDR1 reads LGHDT; CDR2 reads YNNKEL (reference sequence). The junction had 14 bases not matched to a gene; V was cut back by 5 bases and J by 6 bases. The CDR3 loop spans 18 amino acids. The CDR3 bases are TGTGCCAGCAGCTACACGCATTTACTAGCGGGAGTGGCCGGGGAGCTGTTTTTT. The encoded protein is CASSYTHLLAGVAGELFF.

This clonotype occurred many times. V gene TRBV12-3 or TRBV12-4 combines with J gene TRBJ2-7; D remains ambiguous. V lost 6 bases and J lost 4, with 7 bases in between. CDR3 length: 11 residues. The CDR3 is CASSRRYEQYF. As DNA, the CDR3 is TGTGCCAGCAGCCGGAGATACGAGCAGTACTTC.

On this clonotype itself: This may arise from a read error, as a much more abundant clone is one base away. CDR3 protein: CASSPLKSTEAFF. The CDR3 DNA is TGCGCCAGCAGCCCCCTAAAGAGCACTGAAGCTTTCTTT. The chain is built from TRBV5-1 and TRBJ1-1, with unresolved D. Germline CDR1 SGHRS, CDR2 YFSETQ. The V end lost 4 bases, the J end lost 4 bases, and 11 bases lay between the germline ends. The CDR3 runs to 13 residues.

The table lists this clonotype with many counts. The CDR3 here is CASSSMTGGNTIYF. The CDR3 coding sequence is TGTGCCAGCAGCTCAATGACAGGCGGAAACACCATATATTTT. This rearrangement joins TRBV7-9 to TRBJ1-3; tentatively, D is TRBD1 (6 bases). Between the trimmed V and J ends, which lost 4 bases and 4 bases, there was a span of 11 bases. The CDR3 sequence is 14 residues long. Germline values: CDR1 SEHNR, CDR2 FQNEAQ (reference sequence).

This clonotype has at least ten counts. The CDR3 loop is CASSARGSGGYTF. The CDR3, as DNA: TGTGCCAGCAGCGCCAGGGGAAGCGGAGGCTACACCTTC. This chain uses TRBV3-1 with TRBJ1-2; D possibly corresponds to TRBD1 (6 bases). The V end was cut by 5 bases, the J end by 8 bases, with 15 bases between. The CDR3 is 13 residues long. Looked up from germline, CDR1 is LGHDT and CDR2 is YNNKEL (reference sequence).

This clonotype occurred many times. The rearrangement links TRBV7-8 to TRBJ2-3; 10 nucleotides match TRBD2. From germline, CDR1 is SGHVS and CDR2 FQNEAQ. V gave up 1 base and J gave up 4 bases; unmatched junction bases: 8. The CDR3 consists of 17 residues. This CDR3 reads CASSLGASGRLADTQYF. CDR3 DNA: TGTGCCAGCAGCTTAGGGGCTAGCGGGAGATTGGCAGATACGCAGTATTTT.

This clonotype was seen at least ten times. The chain links TRBV27 to TRBJ2-1; TRBD2 agrees at 12 bases. The CDR3 loop spans 17 amino acids. Germline lookup yields CDR1 MNHEY and CDR2 SMNVEV (reference sequence). The V segment lost 6 bases and the J segment 6 bases; nucleotides outside the gene matches: 12. The CDR3 loop reads CASSALAGGSGGNEQFF. CDR3 nucleotides: TGTGCCAGCAGCGCCCTAGCGGGAGGGTCAGGGGGCAATGAGCAGTTCTTC.

The sample holds many counts of this clonotype. CDR3: CASSPGTGELNEQFF. CDR3 bases: TGTGCCAGCAGCCCCGGGACAGGGGAGCTCAATGAGCAGTTCTTC. V is TRBV7-6 and J is TRBJ2-1, with TRBD1 matching over 10 bases. The V and J ends lost 5 bases and 6 bases, in that order; junction bases with no gene match: 7. The CDR3 contains 15 residues. Germline-derived CDR1 and CDR2 are SGHVS and FNYEAQ.